This T cell receptor beta chain was sequenced in a study of response to subunit inactivated influenza vaccine. The study's findings and limits: With each seasonal influenza vaccination, the authors suggested, few new T cells are recruited.

TCRdb independently ran MiXCR on the RT-PCR reads; one entry per CDR3 protein. The table lists roughly 780,000 distinct CDR3 sequences, approximately 18% of them singletons. This clonotype has only one observation. The antigen remains undetermined. The junction departs from germline at one end; a sequencing error may be responsible. This TCR was recovered from a man between 50 and 59 years old who received an inactivated influenza vaccine. The source material was PBMCs from blood, sampled 4 to 6 days after vaccination.

CDR3 residues: CASSLSTRGYTDTQYF. The CDR3, as DNA: TGTGCGAGCAGCTTAAGTACGCGGGGCTACACAGATACGCAGTATTTT. This chain links TRBV7-9 with TRBJ2-3; a possible D gene is TRBD2 (6 bases). Germline CDR1 is SEHNR and CDR2 is FQNEAQ (reference sequence). This CDR3 contains 16 residues.